The sample holds one count of the clone carrying this T cell receptor beta chain. Its antigen is undetermined. The junction departs from germline at one end; a sequencing error may be responsible. This CDR3 region has 14 residues. Germline CDR1 is SGHRS and CDR2 is YFSETQ. An approximately 10-day culture period preceded the isolation of CD4+ T cells. Prior SARS-CoV-2 infection was absent in the vaccine recipients, as shown by negative nucleocapsid antibodies. Assay: immunoSEQ multiplex PCR; the TCRdb copy retains only in-frame clones and omits some. This table holds about 25,000 clones, roughly four fifths found once. This entry is derived from a study of vaccination effects on CD4 cells after COVID-19. Whole-study context: Researchers reported culturing two million PBMC in each well, adding about 9.5 IU/ml IL-2 and 10 ug/ml peptides.

The clonotype was recovered from a human donor who received a COVID-19 vaccine. The material was CD4+ T cells from PBMCs cultured without peptide, obtained before COVID-19 vaccination. The chain has TRBV5-1 and TRBJ1-2; tentative D call: TRBD1 (6 bases). This CDR3 reads CASSLGTGLWSYTF. CDR3 coding DNA: TGCGCCAGCAGTTTGGGTACAGGGCTATGGAGCTACACCTTC.